Described below is a single TCR beta chain sequence and its context. The source of the sample is a study of blood T cell repertoires in COVID-19. Participants' own reports of clinical history determined their cohort assignment. Repertoires were generated with immunoSEQ multiplex PCR, while TCRdb's copy carries only in-frame clones and drops some. The sample has about 130,000 clones; 83% are singletons. The sequence was obtained from a man between 25 and 39 years old who had recovered from COVID-19. Sequencing input: PBMCs or T cells enriched from blood (not recorded which).

The CDR3 sequence is CASSVDRTTDTQYF. The CDR3 DNA reads TGTGCCAGCAGCGTCGACAGGACCACAGATACGCAGTATTTT. The gene calls are TRBV9 and TRBJ2-3; perhaps TRBD1 as D (6 bases). CDR1 and CDR2 (germline): SGDLS, YYNGEE. The V end was cut by 2 bases, the J end by 2 bases, with 9 bases between. This CDR3 is built from 14 residues.